The 11 T cell receptor beta chains presented below share a single source sample, sequenced in a study of T cells in Graves' hyperthyroidism and ophthalmopathy. The TCR beta CDR3 regions underwent amplification using RNA transcripts as the source. The HTBI primer set drove a first-round RT-PCR of the TCR CDR3. MiXCR, run by TCRdb on the multiplex PCR reads, gives a single entry per CDR3 protein. In the table there are 550,000 to 600,000 distinct CDR3 sequences, roughly 46% of which are singletons. Sequenced input: peripheral blood or thyroid tissue (not recorded which). The receptors stem from an adult woman with Graves' disease, either hyperthyroidism or ophthalmopathy (not recorded which).

This rearrangement joins TRBV2 to TRBJ1-4; possible D gene TRBD1, 6 bases. Germline V lookup: CDR1 SNHLY, CDR2 FYNNEI. The CDR3 is 14 amino acids. V was cut by 8 bases and J by 2 bases, with 12 bases left in between. CDR3 residues: CASLEDSTNEKLFF. The CDR3 nucleotides are TGTGCCAGCTTGGAGGACAGCACTAATGAAAAACTGTTTTTT.

This clonotype was detected only a few times. V gene TRBV28 combines with J gene TRBJ1-4, with 8 bases identical to TRBD1. CDR1 is MDHEN and CDR2 is SYDVKM in the germline V gene. J lost 5 bases, V lost 3 bases, and 8 bases had no gene match. The CDR3 covers 16 residues. The CDR3 coding sequence is TGTGCCAGCAGTTTCGTGCGACAGGGGAAAAATGAAAAACTGTTTTTT. Amino acids: CASSFVRQGKNEKLFF.

There are many counts of this clonotype. This chain links TRBV5-1 with TRBJ2-5; 14 bases align to TRBD2. The trim removed 9 bases at V and 2 bases at J, leaving 9 bases unmatched. CDR1 and CDR2 (germline): SGHRS, YFSETQ. CDR3 size: 16 residues. As DNA, the CDR3 is TGCGCCACCCACGTCGGGACTAGCGGGAGTCAAGAGACCCAGTACTTC. Translating it yields CATHVGTSGSQETQYF.

The rearrangement joins TRBV7-8 to TRBJ1-1; 7 positions match TRBD1. The germline V gene has CDR1 SGHVS and CDR2 FQNEAQ. This CDR3 region has 15 residues. The junction had 11 bases not matched to a gene; V was cut back by 5 bases and J by 5 bases. CDR3 protein: CASSPRQGPDTEAFF. For the CDR3, the DNA is TGTGCCAGCAGCCCCAGACAGGGCCCGGATACTGAAGCTTTCTTT.

This clonotype has ten or more counts. V and J are TRBV6-1 and TRBJ2-5; 10 bases match TRBD1. CDR1 and CDR2 from the germline V gene are MNHNS and SASEGT. The V segment lost 3 bases and the J segment 5 bases; nucleotides outside the gene matches: 6. The length of the CDR3 is 15 residues. CDR3 nucleotide sequence: TGTGCCAGCAGTGACAGGGACAGGGGTCTGGAGACCCAGTACTTC. Residues: CASSDRDRGLETQYF.

This clonotype has only one observation. The genes are TRBV29-1 and TRBJ1-1; D is perhaps TRBD1 (5 bases). CDR3 length: 12 amino acids. V lost 8 bases, J lost 0 bases, and 10 bases lay in between. Germline V CDR1 and CDR2: SQVTM, ANQGSEA. The CDR3 DNA reads as TGCAGCTTTCGACAGCTGAACACTGAAGCTTTCTTT. It codes for CSFRQLNTEAFF. The full variable domain, rest sourced from reference TRBV29-1 and TRBJ1-1, is SAVISQKPSRDICQRGTSLTIQCQVDSQVTMMFWYRQQPGQSLTLIATANQGSEATYESGFVIDKFPISRPNLTFSTLTVSNMSPEDSSIYLCSFRQLNTEAFFGQGTRLTVV.

This chain uses TRBV7-6 with TRBJ1-1; tentative D call: TRBD1 (6 bases). Looked up from germline, CDR1 is SGHVS and CDR2 is FNYEAQ. Deletions cut 5 bases from V and 8 bases from J, with 27 bases between. The CDR3 is made up of 17 amino acids. CDR3 sequence reads: CASSPHAGRRGAYEAFF. The CDR3, as DNA: TGTGCCAGCAGCCCACATGCGGGTCGACGGGGGGCGTACGAAGCTTTCTTT.

This clonotype occurred once. The J gene is TRBJ2-1, the V gene TRBV7-8, with D maybe TRBD1 (8 bases). This CDR3 has 13 residues. Germline CDR1 reads SGHVS; CDR2 reads FQNEAQ. With 5 bases removed from V and 10 bases from J, the gap between germline ends came to 15 bases. The CDR3: CASSPHRGGEQFF. CDR3 sequence (DNA): TGTGCCAGCAGCCCGCACAGGGGGGGAGAGCAGTTCTTC.

The rearrangement links TRBV29-1 to TRBJ1-1; TRBD1 matches 7 bases. Germline V gene lookup returns CDR1 SQVTM and CDR2 ANQGSEA. This CDR3 region has 12 residues. The ends lost 5 bases at V and 1 base at J; junction bases unmatched: 1. The CDR3 nucleotides are TGCAGCGTTCCAGGGGGGAACACTGAAGCTTTCTTT. This gives the protein CSVPGGNTEAFF.

CDR3 DNA: TGTGCCAGCAGCTTGGGGACAGGGTTATTCAACGAGCAGTACTTC. Its translation: CASSLGTGLFNEQYF. The chain couples TRBV7-9 to TRBJ2-7, with 9 bases identical to TRBD1. This CDR3 spans 15 amino acids. V was clipped by 3 bases and J by 5 bases; unmatched bases: 8. Germline V CDR1 and CDR2: SEHNR, FQNEAQ (reference sequence).

This clonotype appeared a few times. The J gene is TRBJ2-7, the V gene TRBV27; possibly TRBD2 for D (6 bases). CDR1 MNHEY and CDR2 SMNVEV come from the germline V gene (reference sequence). There are 13 residues in the CDR3. Trimming stripped 6 bases from V and 3 bases from J, with 12 bases between. The chain's CDR3 is CASSQLAYYEQYF. For the CDR3, the DNA is TGTGCCAGCAGCCAACTAGCTTACTACGAGCAGTACTTC.